This entry lists 17 T cell receptor beta chains sequenced from one sample in a study of cytomegalovirus exposure and HLA in healthy donors. With 60 Vbeta and 13 Jbeta primers, the PCR was carried out. TCRdb's copy holds only in-frame clones and misses some; the assay was immunoSEQ multiplex PCR. The sample lists 110,000 or so clones; roughly 80% were seen once. The sample was PBMCs. The receptor source for this set is a woman aged 40 to 50 in good health and CMV-seropositive.

The chain employs TRBV5-4 and TRBJ2-1; 7 bases are a match to TRBD2. J gave up 4 bases and V 2 bases, and 6 bases lay outside the gene matches. Germline loops: CDR1 SGHNT, CDR2 YYREEE (reference sequence). CDR3 length: 15 amino acids. The CDR3 protein is CASSLGREPYNEQFF. The CDR3, as DNA: TGTGCCAGCAGCTTAGGGCGGGAGCCATACAATGAGCAGTTCTTC.

To note about this clone: The same CDR3 arises from other DNA sequences in this sample as well. The chain uses TRBV28 and TRBJ1-4; the D gene is possibly TRBD1 (5 bases). With 6 bases removed from V and 4 bases from J, the gap between germline ends came to 12 bases. Germline loops: CDR1 MDHEN, CDR2 SYDVKM. CDR3 length equals 14 residues. The CDR3 nucleotides read TGTGCCAGCAGCCCCAGACAGCTTAATGAAAAACTGTTTTTT. Amino acids: CASSPRQLNEKLFF.

This chain joins TRBV5-6 and TRBJ2-3; 11 bases line up with TRBD2. V shed 4 bases, J shed 0 bases, and the junction held 4 bases outside the gene matches. The germline V gene encodes CDR1 SGHDT and CDR2 YYEEEE. The CDR3 has 16 amino acids. The chain's CDR3 is CASSLRTSGSTDTQYF. The CDR3 DNA reads as TGTGCCAGCAGCCTGAGGACTAGCGGGAGCACAGATACGCAGTATTTT.

The J gene is TRBJ2-7, the V gene TRBV5-8; possibly TRBD1 for D (6 bases). Germline loops: CDR1 SGHTS, CDR2 YDEGEE. Trimming stripped 5 bases from V and 2 bases from J, with 14 bases between. This CDR3 comprises 14 residues. The CDR3 region is CASRGRDTTYEQYF. The CDR3 region has the DNA TGTGCCAGCAGGGGCCGGGACACTACCTACGAGCAGTACTTC. Complete variable domain (other parts from reference TRBV5-8 and TRBJ2-7): EAGVTQSPTHLIKTRGQQATLRCSPISGHTSVYWYQQALGLGLQFLLWYDEGEERNRGNFPPRFSGRQFPNYSSELNVNALELEDSALYLCASRGRDTTYEQYFGPGTRLTVT.

This CDR3 is CASSLIRGEETQYF. For the CDR3, the DNA is TGTGCCAGCAGCCTTATCAGGGGTGAAGAGACCCAGTACTTC. V usage is TRBV7-2 and J usage is TRBJ2-5; tentative D call: TRBD1 (6 bases). V shed 5 bases and J shed 3 bases, with 13 bases lying between them. This CDR3 has 14 amino acids. Germline loops: CDR1 SGHTA, CDR2 FQGNSA.

V and J are TRBV4-1 and TRBJ1-2, with D uncertain. The germline CDR1 and CDR2 sequences are MGHRA and YSYEKL. CDR3 length equals 15 residues. Trimming removed 1 base at V and 8 bases at J, with 17 bases between. The CDR3 is CASSQVGGRPLGYTF. As DNA, the CDR3 is TGCGCCAGCAGCCAAGTGGGAGGGAGGCCCCTAGGCTACACCTTC.

V and J are TRBV18 and TRBJ2-2, with TRBD1 matching over 8 bases. Germline lookup yields CDR1 KGHSH and CDR2 LQKENI. The CDR3 covers 14 residues. The V segment lost 8 bases and the J segment 5 bases; nucleotides outside the gene matches: 7. CDR3: CASTWTGRTGELFF. The CDR3 nucleotides are TGTGCCAGCACGTGGACAGGGCGGACCGGGGAGCTGTTTTTT.

This chain links TRBV6-4 with TRBJ1-4, with a possible D match to TRBD1 (6 bases). The ends were cut back, 5 bases at V and 10 bases at J, with 14 bases in the middle. The germline CDR1 and CDR2 sequences are MRHNA and SNTAGT. CDR3 length: 13 amino acids. The CDR3 nucleotides are TGTGCCAGCAGTACCACAGGGACGGGAAAACTGTTTTTT. Its translation is CASSTTGTGKLFF.

The V and J genes are TRBV18 and TRBJ1-5, with 8 bases that match TRBD1. Germline V CDR1 and CDR2: KGHSH, LQKENI. This CDR3 contains 16 residues. The V gene end was trimmed by 5 bases and the J gene end by 2 bases; junction bases not matched to a gene: 8. The CDR3: CASSSSSDRGNQPQHF. The CDR3 bases are TGTGCCAGCTCATCCAGCTCGGACAGGGGCAATCAGCCCCAGCATTTT. The full variable domain, with the rest looked up from reference TRBV18 and TRBJ1-5, is NAGVMQNPRHLVRRRGQEARLRCSPMKGHSHVYWYRQLPEEGLKFMVYLQKENIIDESGMPKERFSAEFPKEGPSILRIQQVVRGDSAAYFCASSSSSDRGNQPQHFGDGTRLSIL.

V and J are TRBV28 and TRBJ1-5; 11 bases align to TRBD1. Germline V gene sequence: CDR1 MDHEN, CDR2 SYDVKM. V was clipped by 4 bases and J by 1 base; unmatched bases: 9. This CDR3 has 18 amino acids. The CDR3, as DNA: TGTGCCAGCAGTTCCTCGCGGGACAGGGGGAAAAGCAATCAGCCCCAGCATTTT. Translation: CASSSSRDRGKSNQPQHF.

The rearrangement uses TRBV9 and TRBJ2-1, with a weak D call TRBD2 (6 bases). The V and J ends lost 4 bases and 10 bases respectively, with 30 bases between them. The CDR3 is 18 amino acids. Germline CDR1 and CDR2: SGDLS and YYNGEE. The CDR3 DNA sequence: TGTGCCAGCAGCCTCACACGAGGTGCGGGGATCCTCTCTTCCGAGCAGTTCTTC. It yields the protein CASSLTRGAGILSSEQFF.

V and J are TRBV28 and TRBJ1-1, with unresolved D. Germline V gene sequence: CDR1 MDHEN, CDR2 SYDVKM. The CDR3 covers 13 residues. The V end lost 7 bases, the J end lost 3 bases, and 12 bases lay between the germline ends. CDR3 in amino acids: CASNIEGDTEAFF. As DNA, the CDR3 is TGTGCCAGCAACATCGAGGGAGACACTGAAGCTTTCTTT.

This clone was observed a few times. Here the CDR3 reads CASSLGLAGGNEQFF. The CDR3, as DNA: TGTGCCAGCAGCCTCGGCCTAGCGGGGGGCAATGAGCAGTTCTTC. The gene calls are TRBV7-9 and TRBJ2-1, with TRBD2 matching 11 bases. Germline assignment: CDR1 SEHNR and CDR2 FQNEAQ (reference sequence). J lost 6 bases, V lost 5 bases, and 6 bases had no gene match. The CDR3 consists of 15 residues.

The V call is TRBV5-1, the J call TRBJ1-5, with a possible D match to TRBD1 (6 bases). Trimming took off 0 bases at V and 6 bases at J, with 13 bases between the two ends. The CDR3 is 15 residues long. Germline V lookup: CDR1 SGHRS, CDR2 YFSETQ. The CDR3 bases are TGCGCCAGCAGCTTGGGGGCTGGGGGCGGTCAGCCCCAGCATTTT. It encodes CASSLGAGGGQPQHF.

The chain carries TRBV6-5 and TRBJ1-4; TRBD1 is a possible D gene (5 bases). CDR3 size: 14 residues. The V gene's germline CDR1 is MNHEY and CDR2 SVGAGI. V gave up 5 bases and J gave up 5 bases, with 12 bases separating them. This CDR3 is CASSRGTPNEKLFF. Written as DNA, the CDR3 is TGTGCCAGCAGTAGAGGGACTCCAAATGAAAAACTGTTTTTT.

This chain joins TRBV28 and TRBJ2-1, with 10 positions matching TRBD2. The V gene end was trimmed by 3 bases and the J gene end by 5 bases; junction bases not matched to a gene: 10. Germline V gives CDR1 MDHEN, CDR2 SYDVKM. The CDR3 covers 17 residues. The CDR3 coding sequence is TGTGCCAGCAGTTTCCTGACGACTAGCGGGTACCACAATGAGCAGTTCTTC. Translated: CASSFLTTSGYHNEQFF.

The chain links TRBV5-1 to TRBJ2-5; possibly TRBD1 for D (5 bases). CDR3 length equals 15 residues. The V gene lost 0 bases and the J gene lost 4 bases, with 13 bases spanning the gap. Germline CDR1 is SGHRS and CDR2 is YFSETQ. CDR3 sequence (DNA): TGCGCCAGCAGCTTGGGGGGCAGGGATCTAGAGACCCAGTACTTC. This translates into CASSLGGRDLETQYF.